The clone carrying this TCR beta chain was detected a few times. With 4 bases clipped from V and 6 bases from J, the junction kept 10 bases outside the gene matches. The CDR3 is 15 residues long. Germline CDR1 is SEHNR and CDR2 is FQNEAQ (reference sequence). Each CDR3 protein is one row after TCRdb ran MiXCR on the RT-PCR reads. This table holds 550,000 to 750,000 distinct CDR3 sequences, around 14% found once. This receptor was obtained from a female donor in good health, serving as a healthy control. The rearrangement uses TRBV7-9 and TRBJ1-1, with 8 bases that match TRBD1. What was sequenced was memory CD4+ T cells from blood. The CDR3 here is CASSSGQGRRAEAFF. DNA of the CDR3: TGTGCCAGCAGCTCCGGACAGGGTAGAAGGGCTGAAGCTTTCTTT. The full variable domain, its missing parts supplied by reference TRBV7-9 and TRBJ1-1, is DTGVSQNPRHKITKRGQNVTFRCDPISEHNRLYWYRQTLGQGPEFLTYFQNEAQLEKSRLLSDRFSAERPKGSFSTLEIQRTEQGDSAMYLCASSSGQGRRAEAFFGQGTRLTVV.